What follows are 15 T cell receptor beta chains derived from one specimen sequenced in a study of blood T cell repertoires in COVID-19. The assay was immunoSEQ multiplex PCR, and TCRdb's table has in-frame clones only and misses some. The top ten hold 3% to 4% of the sample, which has roughly 310,000 clones, roughly 90% seen once. The sample consisted of peripheral blood. The origin of the receptors is a woman in her forties or fifties with active or convalescent COVID-19.

The genes are TRBV3-1 (or the pseudogene TRBV3-2) and TRBJ1-1; tentatively, D is TRBD1 (5 bases). V shed 1 base and J shed 1 base, with 10 bases lying between them. Germline assignment: CDR1 LGHDT and CDR2 YNNKEL (reference sequence). The CDR3 has 15 residues. The CDR3 spells CASSQVWGENTEAFF. CDR3 DNA sequence: TGTGCCAGCAGCCAAGTCTGGGGGGAGAACACTGAAGCTTTCTTT.

The rearrangement uses TRBV15 and TRBJ1-5, with D uncertain. CDR3 size: 16 residues. Trimming took off 5 bases at V and 1 base at J, with 15 bases between the two ends. CDR1 is LNHNV and CDR2 is YYDKDF in the germline V gene (reference sequence). CDR3 sequence reads: CATSWKYAGSNQPQHF. CDR3 sequence (DNA): TGTGCCACCAGCTGGAAATACGCAGGCAGCAATCAGCCCCAGCATTTT.

The V and J genes are TRBV28 and TRBJ1-5; tentative D call: TRBD1 (6 bases). Trimming cost V 4 bases and J 7 bases, with 11 bases left between them. The CDR3 has 13 amino acids. The germline gives CDR1 MDHEN, CDR2 SYDVKM. CDR3 protein: CASSYQGSQPQHF. CDR3 nucleotide sequence: TGTGCCAGCAGTTATCAGGGGTCCCAGCCCCAGCATTTT.

This chain connects TRBV15 to TRBJ1-3; D perhaps matches TRBD1 (6 bases). V dropped 3 bases and J dropped 4 bases, with 10 bases sitting between them. From germline, CDR1 is LNHNV and CDR2 YYDKDF (reference sequence). The CDR3 spans 14 residues. This chain's CDR3 is CATSSGGPGNTIYF. The CDR3 DNA follows: TGTGCCACCAGCAGCGGGGGGCCGGGAAACACCATATATTTT.

The chain links TRBV7-9 to TRBJ2-7; D is possibly TRBD1 (6 bases). Looked up from germline, CDR1 is SEHNR and CDR2 is FQNEAQ (reference sequence). This CDR3 is 14 amino acids long. The germline V and J ends were trimmed by 3 bases and 5 bases, with 14 bases remaining between them. The CDR3 protein is CASSFTGTPNEQYF. Written as DNA, the CDR3 is TGTGCCAGCAGCTTCACCGGGACACCGAACGAGCAGTACTTC.

The chain uses TRBV18 and TRBJ2-7, with 10 bases identical to TRBD2. CDR3 length: 14 amino acids. Unmatched junction bases numbered 5, after V lost 2 bases and J lost 7 bases. CDR1 is KGHSH, CDR2 LQKENI, per germline. In nucleotides, the CDR3 is TGTGCCAGCTCACCAAGGACTAGCGGCGGGGAGCAGTACTTC. This translates into CASSPRTSGGEQYF.

The chain employs TRBV12-3 or TRBV12-4 and TRBJ1-1; D gene uncertain. This CDR3 has 12 amino acids. Between the trimmed V and J ends, which lost 10 bases and 5 bases, there was a span of 14 bases. The DNA for the CDR3 is TGTGCCACCTCAACGGGGAGAACTGAAGCTTTCTTT. Translation: CATSTGRTEAFF.

The rearrangement links TRBV23-1 to TRBJ1-4; no definite D call. TRBV23-1 is known as an ORF, though its function is uncertain. There are 14 residues in the CDR3. Trimming removed 5 bases from V and 5 bases from J, with 12 bases in between. DNA of the CDR3: TGCGCCAGCAGTGGCTGGAAGGAGAATGAAAAACTGTTTTTT. Its translation: CASSGWKENEKLFF.

This clone was picked up one time. This chain connects TRBV2 to TRBJ2-7; 8 bases are a match to TRBD1. Germline V lookup: CDR1 SNHLY, CDR2 FYNNEI. The CDR3 runs 13 residues. The V gene end was trimmed by 7 bases and the J gene end by 6 bases; junction bases not matched to a gene: 8. The CDR3 DNA is TGTGCCAGCAAGGACAGGGAGGAAGGCGAGCAGTACTTC. Protein: CASKDREEGEQYF. The whole variable domain, remainder taken from reference TRBV2 and TRBJ2-7, is EPEVTQTPSHQVTQMGQEVILRCVPISNHLYFYWYRQILGQKVEFLVSFYNNEISEKSEIFDDQFSVERPDGSNFTLKIRSTKLEDSAMYFCASKDREEGEQYFGPGTRLTVT.

The chain combines TRBV27 with TRBJ2-2; 8 positions agree with TRBD2. Germline V CDR1 and CDR2: MNHEY, SMNVEV (reference sequence). This CDR3 has 15 residues. V trimming: 3 bases; J trimming: 4 bases; junction bases outside the gene matches: 4. CDR3 in amino acids: CASSFDGRATGELFF. Written as DNA, the CDR3 is TGTGCCAGCAGTTTTGACGGGAGGGCCACCGGGGAGCTGTTTTTT.

The rearrangement links TRBV5-1 to TRBJ1-2; D possibly corresponds to TRBD1 (6 bases). The germline CDR1 and CDR2 sequences are SGHRS and YFSETQ. The CDR3 extends over 12 amino acids. Trimming pared 0 bases from V and 13 bases from J, leaving 13 bases between. CDR3 bases: TGCGCCAGCAGCTTGGCAGGGGTCTCTGGCACCTTC. It yields the protein CASSLAGVSGTF.

The J gene is TRBJ2-3, the V gene TRBV29-1; 9 bases fit TRBD1. V lost 2 bases, J lost 3 bases, and 6 bases stayed unmatched. From germline, CDR1 is SQVTM and CDR2 ANQGSEA. The CDR3 consists of 15 residues. CDR3: CSVEPTGGATDTQYF. CDR3 bases: TGCAGCGTTGAACCAACAGGGGGCGCGACAGATACGCAGTATTTT.

The rearrangement links TRBV19 to TRBJ2-1, with a possible D match to TRBD1 (6 bases). Germline CDR1 is LNHDA and CDR2 is SQIVND (reference sequence). The CDR3 loop spans 14 amino acids. Trimming pared 5 bases from V and 7 bases from J, leaving 15 bases between. The CDR3 protein is CASSWIGGVNEQFF. The CDR3 region has the DNA TGTGCCAGTAGTTGGATAGGGGGTGTGAATGAGCAGTTCTTC.

The chain is built from TRBV7-3 and TRBJ2-6; 7 bases align to TRBD1. Germline V gene data show CDR1 as SGHTA and CDR2 as FQGTGA. V lost 5 bases to trimming and J lost 1 base; unmatched junction nucleotides: 14. The CDR3 is made up of 19 amino acids. Here the CDR3 DNA reads TGTGCCAGCAGCCATCTGGACAGGCCACCCCTTTCTGGGGCCAACGTCCTGACTTTC. Translation: CASSHLDRPPLSGANVLTF.

The chain has TRBV6-6 and TRBJ2-4; tentatively, D is TRBD2 (6 bases). Trimming cost V 9 bases and J 1 base, with 19 bases left between them. CDR3 length equals 16 residues. Looked up from germline, CDR1 is MNHNY and CDR2 is SVGAGI (reference sequence). The CDR3 is CASAPGVVSAKNIQYF. The CDR3 coding sequence is TGTGCCAGTGCACCGGGAGTGGTATCGGCCAAAAACATTCAGTACTTC.